A selection of T cell receptor beta chains follows, all from one sample in a study of regulatory T cells in long-lasting Graves disease. One entry per CDR3 protein, called by TCRdb with MiXCR from the multiplex PCR reads. The sample includes around 330,000 distinct CDR3 sequences, 18% of them seen just once. The sequencing used peripheral blood mononuclear cells (PBMCs), collected at new diagnosis, from a patient treated with antithyroid drugs. The source is a female donor with Graves disease. CDR3s include the opening cysteine and the closing phenylalanine or tryptophan. Each record gives: CDR3 protein, CDR3 DNA, J gene, clone size, D gene, V gene. D genes are given only for firm matches. Some rows mark clone size as missing; the rest say once, few, many or name a class of expanded clone.

CDR3 protein: CASTLLHGNTEAFF; CDR3 DNA: TGTGCCAGCACCTTACTTCATGGAAACACTGAAGCTTTCTTT; J gene: TRBJ1-1; clone size: many; D gene: NA; V gene: TRBV28
CDR3 protein: CAISELSLAGLASNEQFF; CDR3 DNA: TGTGCCATCAGTGAGCTCTCCCTGGCGGGACTAGCGAGTAATGAGCAGTTCTTC; J gene: TRBJ2-1; clone size: NA; D gene: TRBD2; V gene: TRBV10-3
CDR3 protein: CASSSAGVTNTEAFF; CDR3 DNA: TGTGCCAGCAGCTCAGCAGGGGTAACGAACACTGAAGCTTTCTTT; J gene: TRBJ1-1; clone size: NA; D gene: NA; V gene: TRBV11-2
CDR3 protein: CASSATGLAEADNEQFF; CDR3 DNA: TGTGCCAGCAGTGCTACCGGACTAGCGGAGGCCGACAATGAGCAGTTCTTC; J gene: TRBJ2-1; clone size: once; D gene: TRBD2; V gene: TRBV2
CDR3 protein: CASSRPAISYEQYF; CDR3 DNA: TGTGCCAGCAGTAGGCCCGCTATTTCCTACGAGCAGTACTTC; J gene: TRBJ2-7; clone size: many; D gene: NA; V gene: TRBV6-1
CDR3 protein: CASSYSLETQYF; CDR3 DNA: TGTGCCAGCAGTTACTCCTTAGAGACCCAGTACTTC; J gene: TRBJ2-5; clone size: many; D gene: NA; V gene: TRBV6-5
CDR3 protein: CAISESWDRDSNQPQHF; CDR3 DNA: TGTGCCATCAGTGAGTCTTGGGACAGGGATAGCAATCAGCCCCAGCATTTT; J gene: TRBJ1-5; clone size: many; D gene: TRBD1; V gene: TRBV10-3
CDR3 protein: CASSSNRGLGDGYTF; CDR3 DNA: TGTGCCAGCAGCTCCAACAGGGGTCTTGGGGATGGCTACACCTTC; J gene: TRBJ1-2; clone size: NA; D gene: TRBD1; V gene: TRBV5-4
CDR3 protein: CASSNQGQASTGELFF; CDR3 DNA: TGTGCCAGCAGCAACCAGGGACAGGCTAGCACCGGGGAGCTGTTTTTT; J gene: TRBJ2-2; clone size: many; D gene: TRBD1; V gene: TRBV11-2
CDR3 protein: CASSLISGTGANVLTF; CDR3 DNA: TGTGCCAGCAGCTTAATCTCAGGGACTGGGGCCAACGTCCTGACTTTC; J gene: TRBJ2-6; clone size: NA; D gene: NA; V gene: TRBV7-3
CDR3 protein: CASSLVLEGGYTF; CDR3 DNA: TGCGCCAGCAGCTTGGTTCTGGAAGGCGGCTACACCTTC; J gene: TRBJ1-2; clone size: many; D gene: NA; V gene: TRBV5-1
CDR3 protein: CATSRPTALNTEAFF; CDR3 DNA: TGTGCCACCAGCCGACCGACGGCTCTGAACACTGAAGCTTTCTTT; J gene: TRBJ1-1; clone size: many; D gene: NA; V gene: TRBV15
CDR3 protein: CASSRTGGGNTIYF; CDR3 DNA: TGTGCCAGCAGCCGGACAGGTGGAGGGAACACCATATATTTT; J gene: TRBJ1-3; clone size: NA; D gene: TRBD1; V gene: TRBV4-2
CDR3 protein: CASDGPGFYGYTF; CDR3 DNA: TGTGCCAGCGACGGTCCAGGGTTCTATGGCTACACCTTC; J gene: TRBJ1-2; clone size: many; D gene: NA; V gene: TRBV28
CDR3 protein: CASSLSGGQPQHF; CDR3 DNA: TGTGCCAGCAGCTTATCAGGGGGGCAGCCCCAGCATTTT; J gene: TRBJ1-5; clone size: many; D gene: TRBD1; V gene: TRBV11-1
CDR3 protein: CASARDRNYEQYF; CDR3 DNA: TGTGCCAGCGCCCGGGACAGAAACTACGAGCAGTACTTC; J gene: TRBJ2-7; clone size: many; D gene: TRBD1; V gene: TRBV6-1
CDR3 protein: CASSSGTSGPLYNEQFF; CDR3 DNA: TGTGCCAGCAGTTCGGGGACTAGCGGACCTCTTTACAATGAGCAGTTCTTC; J gene: TRBJ2-1; clone size: many; D gene: TRBD2; V gene: TRBV13
CDR3 protein: CASSSRLAVGGEQFF; CDR3 DNA: TGTGCCAGCAGCTCGAGACTAGCGGTAGGAGGTGAGCAGTTCTTC; J gene: TRBJ2-1; clone size: many; D gene: TRBD2; V gene: TRBV13
CDR3 protein: CASSFRVMGQGNTIYF; CDR3 DNA: TGTGCCAGCAGCTTCCGAGTGATGGGGCAAGGAAACACCATATATTTT; J gene: TRBJ1-3; clone size: NA; D gene: NA; V gene: TRBV7-2
CDR3 protein: CASSHSYGYTF; CDR3 DNA: TGTGCCAGTAGTCACAGCTATGGCTACACCTTC; J gene: TRBJ1-2; clone size: many; D gene: NA; V gene: TRBV19
CDR3 protein: CASRRRSETGELFF; CDR3 DNA: TGTGCCAGCAGACGACGTAGTGAGACCGGGGAGCTGTTTTTT; J gene: TRBJ2-2; clone size: few; D gene: NA; V gene: TRBV28
CDR3 protein: CASSRGSTGGVYEQYF; CDR3 DNA: TGTGCCTCCTCAAGGGGATCGACAGGGGGAGTCTACGAGCAGTACTTC; J gene: TRBJ2-7; clone size: few; D gene: TRBD1; V gene: TRBV19
CDR3 protein: CASTPTGFSDEQFF; CDR3 DNA: TGTGCCAGCACCCCGACAGGGTTCTCTGATGAGCAGTTCTTC; J gene: TRBJ2-1; clone size: NA; D gene: TRBD1; V gene: TRBV2
CDR3 protein: CASSDRAFRLETQYF; CDR3 DNA: TGTGCCAGCAGTGACAGGGCCTTCCGCCTCGAGACCCAGTACTTC; J gene: TRBJ2-5; clone size: few; D gene: NA; V gene: TRBV6-1
CDR3 protein: CASRGGGGLGSPLHF; CDR3 DNA: TGTGCCTCCCGAGGGGGAGGGGGCCTGGGGTCACCCCTCCACTTT; J gene: TRBJ1-6; clone size: many; D gene: TRBD1; V gene: TRBV28
CDR3 protein: CSARAGTGASLSTSTDTQYF; CDR3 DNA: TGCAGTGCTAGGGCCGGGACAGGGGCGTCACTCTCTACTAGCACAGATACGCAGTATTTT; J gene: TRBJ2-3; clone size: many; D gene: TRBD1; V gene: TRBV20-1
CDR3 protein: CASRQGVNTEAFF; CDR3 DNA: TGTGCCAGCAGACAGGGGGTGAACACTGAAGCTTTCTTT; J gene: TRBJ1-1; clone size: many; D gene: TRBD1; V gene: TRBV6-1
CDR3 protein: CASRLGPHNEQFF; CDR3 DNA: TGTGCCAGCAGGCTGGGGCCCCACAATGAGCAGTTCTTC; J gene: TRBJ2-1; clone size: many; D gene: NA; V gene: TRBV5-7
CDR3 protein: CASSASASSTDTQYF; CDR3 DNA: TGCGCCAGCAGTGCCTCAGCGAGCAGCACAGATACGCAGTATTTT; J gene: TRBJ2-3; clone size: NA; D gene: NA; V gene: TRBV5-1
CDR3 protein: CASSLGRHEQYF; CDR3 DNA: TGTGCCAGCAGCTTAGGCAGGCACGAGCAGTACTTC; J gene: TRBJ2-7; clone size: many; D gene: NA; V gene: TRBV11-2
CDR3 protein: CASSYLGTGAITDTQYF; CDR3 DNA: TGTGCCAGCAGTTACTTGGGGACAGGTGCCATCACAGATACGCAGTATTTT; J gene: TRBJ2-3; clone size: many; D gene: TRBD1; V gene: TRBV6-2/TRBV6-3
CDR3 protein: CASRGTGGPPYNEQFF; CDR3 DNA: TGTGCCAGCAGGGGAACGGGAGGGCCCCCCTACAATGAGCAGTTCTTC; J gene: TRBJ2-1; clone size: few; D gene: TRBD2; V gene: TRBV28
CDR3 protein: CASRRTQNYGYTF; CDR3 DNA: TGTGCCAGCAGGCGGACCCAGAACTATGGCTACACCTTC; J gene: TRBJ1-2; clone size: NA; D gene: NA; V gene: TRBV6-1
CDR3 protein: CASSHDRAPGQGDYGYTF; CDR3 DNA: TGTGCCAGCAGCCATGACCGAGCCCCCGGACAGGGCGACTATGGCTACACCTTC; J gene: TRBJ1-2; clone size: NA; D gene: TRBD1; V gene: TRBV3-1
CDR3 protein: CASSYDSGGGTDTQYF; CDR3 DNA: TGTGCCAGCAGCTATGATAGCGGAGGGGGCACAGATACGCAGTATTTT; J gene: TRBJ2-3; clone size: many; D gene: NA; V gene: TRBV7-2
CDR3 protein: CASSQVMDSFSEAFF; CDR3 DNA: TGTGCCAGCAGCCAAGTGATGGACAGCTTTTCTGAAGCTTTCTTT; J gene: TRBJ1-1; clone size: many; D gene: NA; V gene: TRBV3-1
CDR3 protein: CASSLFGEGNLPQHF; CDR3 DNA: TGTGCCAGCAGCTTATTCGGGGAGGGCAATCTGCCCCAGCATTTT; J gene: TRBJ1-5; clone size: NA; D gene: NA; V gene: TRBV13
CDR3 protein: CASSLLQDTDTQYF; CDR3 DNA: TGTGCCAGCTCTCTTCTGCAGGACACAGATACGCAGTATTTT; J gene: TRBJ2-3; clone size: many; D gene: NA; V gene: TRBV18
CDR3 protein: CASRSGGTSGIDTQYF; CDR3 DNA: TGTGCCAGCAGATCAGGGGGGACTAGCGGGATAGATACGCAGTATTTT; J gene: TRBJ2-3; clone size: many; D gene: TRBD2; V gene: TRBV12-3/TRBV12-4
CDR3 protein: CSAPRLAGGDLAKNIQYF; CDR3 DNA: TGCAGTGCTCCCCGACTAGCGGGAGGGGACTTAGCCAAAAACATTCAGTACTTC; J gene: TRBJ2-4; clone size: NA; D gene: TRBD2; V gene: TRBV20-1
CDR3 protein: CATVGGNEQFF; CDR3 DNA: TGTGCCACCGTGGGGGGCAATGAGCAGTTCTTC; J gene: TRBJ2-1; clone size: many; D gene: NA; V gene: TRBV2
CDR3 protein: CASSLGGTSEETQYF; CDR3 DNA: TGTGCCAGCAGCTTGGGAGGGACTAGTGAAGAGACCCAGTACTTC; J gene: TRBJ2-5; clone size: NA; D gene: TRBD2; V gene: TRBV5-4
CDR3 protein: CASSQLGGSYEQYF; CDR3 DNA: TGTGCCAGCAGCCAATTAGGGGGCTCCTACGAGCAGTACTTC; J gene: TRBJ2-7; clone size: few; D gene: NA; V gene: TRBV3-1
CDR3 protein: CASSYQTGDLNEQFF; CDR3 DNA: TGTGCCAGCAGTTATCAGACAGGGGATTTAAATGAGCAGTTCTTC; J gene: TRBJ2-1; clone size: once; D gene: TRBD1; V gene: TRBV6-9
CDR3 protein: CASSRTGGGYTF; CDR3 DNA: TGTGCCAGCAGCAGGACAGGGGGAGGCTACACCTTC; J gene: TRBJ1-2; clone size: many; D gene: TRBD1; V gene: TRBV19
CDR3 protein: CASSYSMGGSYEQYF; CDR3 DNA: TGTGCCAGCAGTTACTCTATGGGGGGTTCGTACGAGCAGTACTTC; J gene: TRBJ2-7; clone size: many; D gene: NA; V gene: TRBV6-5
CDR3 protein: CASSDNLAGPQETQYF; CDR3 DNA: TGTGCCAGCAGTGACAACCTAGCGGGACCTCAAGAGACCCAGTACTTC; J gene: TRBJ2-5; clone size: many; D gene: TRBD2; V gene: TRBV6-1
CDR3 protein: CASSAPSSGADSEQFF; CDR3 DNA: TGTGCCAGCAGCGCTCCCTCCTCCGGGGCTGATAGTGAGCAGTTCTTC; J gene: TRBJ2-1; clone size: few; D gene: NA; V gene: TRBV2
CDR3 protein: CASSENPNTGELFF; CDR3 DNA: TGTGCCAGCAGTGAAAACCCGAACACCGGGGAGCTGTTTTTT; J gene: TRBJ2-2; clone size: many; D gene: NA; V gene: TRBV2
CDR3 protein: CASSPGRDEKLFF; CDR3 DNA: TGTGCCAGCAGCCCGGGACGGGATGAAAAACTGTTTTTT; J gene: TRBJ1-4; clone size: many; D gene: NA; V gene: TRBV7-2
CDR3 protein: CATSDPQVASGRLYEQFF; CDR3 DNA: TGTGCCACCAGTGATCCACAAGTGGCTAGCGGGAGGCTCTATGAGCAGTTCTTC; J gene: TRBJ2-1; clone size: NA; D gene: TRBD2; V gene: TRBV24-1
CDR3 protein: CSARRRAGSSYEQYF; CDR3 DNA: TGCAGTGCTAGGCGACGGGCCGGGTCTTCCTACGAGCAGTACTTC; J gene: TRBJ2-7; clone size: many; D gene: NA; V gene: TRBV20-1
CDR3 protein: CASSHRDRVIYGYTF; CDR3 DNA: TGTGCCAGCAGTCACCGGGACAGAGTTATCTATGGCTACACCTTC; J gene: TRBJ1-2; clone size: many; D gene: TRBD1; V gene: TRBV12-3/TRBV12-4
CDR3 protein: CASSLAFGSGMSYEQYF; CDR3 DNA: TGTGCCAGCAGCTTGGCCTTCGGTAGCGGGATGTCCTACGAGCAGTACTTC; J gene: TRBJ2-7; clone size: NA; D gene: TRBD2; V gene: TRBV5-5
CDR3 protein: CASSPNGTVSYEQYF; CDR3 DNA: TGTGCCAGCAGTCCTAACGGGACTGTCTCCTACGAGCAGTACTTC; J gene: TRBJ2-7; clone size: many; D gene: NA; V gene: TRBV11-3